Below are 2 T cell receptor beta chains sequenced from a single sample in a study of T cell clones after liver transplantation. Produced via immunoSEQ multiplex PCR; TCRdb's table is partial and in-frame only. The sample includes tens of thousands of clones, roughly 70% of them seen just once. Here the sequenced sample was CD4+ T cells from blood, taken at the 22-month timepoint. The receptor set was obtained from a human patient who received a liver transplant. The graft donor may account for some of the T cells.

The rearrangement links TRBV19 to TRBJ1-4, with TRBD1 identical over 10 bases. The germline CDR1 and CDR2 sequences are LNHDA and SQIVND (reference sequence). This CDR3 region has 16 residues. V was clipped by 5 bases and J by 11 bases; unmatched bases: 14. The CDR3 DNA sequence: TGTGCCAGTAGTTCTTCACCCGGGACAGGGGTTGACAAACTGTTTTTT. This codes for CASSSSPGTGVDKLFF.

This clone was seen only a few times. V and J are TRBV30 and TRBJ1-6; a possible D gene is TRBD1 (5 bases). The CDR3 loop spans 14 amino acids. V was clipped by 3 bases and J by 7 bases, with 13 bases between them. Germline loops: CDR1 GTSNPN, CDR2 SVGIG (reference sequence). The CDR3 reads CAWSTGLSNSPLHF. DNA for the CDR3: TGTGCCTGGAGCACGGGACTCTCAAATTCACCCCTCCACTTT.